This record looks at one TCR beta chain sequence and its context. There are a few counts of this clonotype. Its recognized antigen is unknown. Base qualities are not provided; no much larger clone lies one nucleotide away. Here V drops 0 bases and J drops 8 bases, and the junction holds 2 bases not matched to any gene. The CDR3 runs 14 amino acids, cysteine and phenylalanine included. Left in the record is the CDR3 DNA by itself, 42 bases read in frame from the first base. Taken from the germline V gene, the CDR1 and CDR2 loops are MNHEY and SVGAGI. The library was generated by PCR. TCR sequencing of DNA from cultured CD4+ T cells used the Oncomine TCR Beta short-read assay at the Johns Hopkins FTIC core. The QIAamp micro DNA kit was used to extract genomic DNA from the cultured CD4+ T cells. Oncomine TCR Beta libraries from cultured CD4+ T cells were pooled with unique dual indexes and sequenced on an Illumina iSeq 100. In the original analysis: Non-productive sequences were removed, and CDR3s not starting with C, not ending with F or W, or shorter than 7 amino acids were discarded. Antigen-specific clonotypes were identified using the MANAFEST web application through comparison of peptide-stimulated wells with reference and other culture wells. An FDR below 0.05, an odds ratio above 5, and a productive frequency above 0.1% in at least two of three replicate wells were required for clones to be considered positive. Cross-reactive clonotypes were defined as significantly expanded in both SARS-CoV-2 spike wells and at least one common cold coronavirus spike condition. Levenshtein distances (stringdist) and unrooted phylogenetic trees (ape) in R version 3.6.1 were used to assess CDR3 homology. In-frame beta chains were kept once TCRdb had trimmed the public reads at Q25 with fastp and called clones with MiXCR. All rows with the same CDR3 protein become a single entry with the most common DNA and genes. Clone size and V and J calls follow TCRdb, not the original study. The table for this sample lists roughly 16,000 distinct CDR3 sequences; over 55% of them were counted only once. The top ten clones comprise about 12% of the sample.

These data originate in a study of vaccination and CD4 T cells after COVID-19 (dated 2022 in TCRdb). General notes on the study: SARS-CoV-2 positivity had been established in the convalescent patients by nasal swab PCR, and mild disease was recorded in several of these patients and severe disease in one. Control cultures used a CEFX viral epitope pool as positive control, an HIV-1 Nef peptide pool as negative control, or no peptide. The time from the second vaccine dose to post-vaccine blood sampling had a median of roughly 70 days and ranged from roughly 12 to 241 days. Post-COVID blood samples were collected from convalescent patients a median of around 100 days after diagnosis, with a range of roughly 30 to 161 days. The convalescent cohort comprised six males and four females, including two Hispanic individuals, seven Caucasians, two Asians and one multiracial person. Participants got two doses of the Pfizer-BioNTech BNT162b2 vaccine (n=8) or two doses of the Moderna mRNA-1273 vaccine (n=2). Culture stimuli were overlapping spike peptide pools from SARS-CoV-2 and from the common cold coronaviruses HCoV-NL63, HCoV-OC43 and HCoV-229E. In around 9 COVID-19 convalescent patients and several infection-naive healthy vaccine recipients, researchers compared the spike-specific CD4+ TCR repertoire from before mRNA vaccination with the repertoire from after. Summary of the overall study and its limitations: Although the median number of SARS-CoV-2-reactive clonotypes went up from fewer than 25 after infection to some 37 after vaccination, the increase was not significant. Nearly all vaccine-specific clones in convalescent patients (304 of 307) were mono-reactive for SARS-CoV-2 spike rather than cross-reactive with common cold coronaviruses. Only a relatively small number of convalescent patients were included in the study, and early timepoints following natural infection were not analyzed. In convalescent patients, a median around 83% of post-vaccine SARS-CoV-2-reactive clones were detected only after vaccination, and vaccine-specific priming was suggested by this finding.

In light of the paper, this sample's treatment or condition label describes: roughly nine-day PBMC culture with coronavirus spike peptide pools or control peptides (ViraFEST assay). The ViraFEST assay, used in the study, expanded antigen-specific T cells with peptide pools and then identified the expanded clonotypes through TCR sequencing. Positive SARS-CoV-2 PCR tests in the convalescent patients dated from March to December 2020, before Alpha, Beta and Delta variants emerged in the United States. Each well held roughly 2.2 million PBMCs cultured in IMDM containing approximately 5.3% human AB serum and approximately 9.8 IU/ml IL-2, with 8 to 10 ug/ml peptide pools added. On days 3 and 7, half of the culture medium was replaced with fresh IL-2-containing medium. After approximately eleven days of culture, CD4+ T cells were isolated by negative selection with the EasySep CD4+ T cell isolation kit. PBMCs were separated from whole blood using Ficoll-Paque Plus gradient centrifugation and then either used fresh or cryopreserved at -140C. Each culture condition was generally run in triplicate wells.

The TCR sequence derives from a human donor who had recovered from COVID-19. The chain is assembled from TRBV6-5 and TRBJ1-3, with TRBD1 identical over 9 junction bases. Sequencing input: CD4+ T cells from blood, cultured in vitro. This receptor has the CDR3 CASSYSWTGDTIYF. The base sequence is TGTGCCAGCAGTTACTCGTGGACAGGGGACACCATATATTTT.